The 7 T cell receptor beta chains below were found in one sample sequenced in a study of CD8+CD57+ T cells in acquired aplastic anemia. CDR3 and TCR beta VDJ profiling relied on genomic DNA as the template. TCRdb reprocessed the reads with MiXCR, giving one entry per CDR3 protein. The data contain around 430,000 distinct CDR3 sequences, approximately 33% of them singletons. CD8+CD57+ cell expansion, shown by flow cytometry, had occurred in the patients selected for sequencing. The sample taken for sequencing was sorted CD4+, CD8+, or CD8+CD57+ T cells (not recorded which) from PBMCs. The receptors originated from a human donor with aplastic anemia.

This clonotype turned up a few times. The V and J genes are TRBV6-2 or TRBV6-3 and TRBJ2-3; D is ambiguous. V gave up 7 bases and J gave up 0 bases, with 8 bases separating them. The CDR3 loop spans 13 amino acids. Per the germline V gene, CDR1 is MNHEY and CDR2 is SVGEGT. In nucleotides, the CDR3 is TGTGCCAGCAAGTGGGTGAGCACAGATACGCAGTATTTT. The encoded protein is CASKWVSTDTQYF.

The sample holds many counts of this clonotype. The J gene is TRBJ1-1, the V gene TRBV29-1; the D is unclear. The CDR3 has 11 amino acids. Germline CDR1 and CDR2: SQVTM and ANQGSEA. Trimming took off 3 bases at V and 10 bases at J, with 12 bases between the two ends. Here the CDR3 reads CSVDRSDRAFF. The CDR3, as DNA: TGCAGCGTTGATAGGTCCGACCGAGCTTTCTTT.

The rearrangement uses TRBV20-1 and TRBJ2-3; D unclear. Germline V lookup: CDR1 DFQATT, CDR2 SNEGSKA (reference sequence). The CDR3 has 12 residues. Deletions cut 5 bases from V and 6 bases from J, with 12 bases between. The CDR3 loop reads CSAGPDGDTQYF. DNA for the CDR3: TGCAGTGCTGGACCAGATGGGGATACGCAGTATTTT.

This clonotype showed up just a few times. This chain connects TRBV29-1 to TRBJ2-7; D is unresolved. This CDR3 has 17 residues. Looked up from germline, CDR1 is SQVTM and CDR2 is ANQGSEA. V dropped 7 bases and J dropped 0 bases, with 25 bases sitting between them. The DNA for the CDR3 is TGCAGCGCGAAGGGATTGAACACTGAAGCTTTCTCCTACGAGCAGTACTTC. The encoded protein is CSAKGLNTEAFSYEQYF.

There are a few counts of this clonotype. The chain carries TRBV4-1 and TRBJ2-2; TRBD1 matches at 7 bases. Germline CDR1 is MGHRA and CDR2 is YSYEKL. The CDR3 extends over 17 amino acids. Losses at the gene ends were 3 bases for V and 0 bases for J; bases not matched to a gene: 7. The CDR3 here is CASSHKTGYANTGELFF. CDR3 bases: TGCGCCAGCAGCCATAAGACAGGGTACGCGAACACCGGGGAGCTGTTTTTT.

This clonotype was recorded many times. J is TRBJ1-2 and V is TRBV4-3; perhaps TRBD1 as D (5 bases). Per the germline V gene, CDR1 is LGHNA and CDR2 is YSLEER. V was clipped by 4 bases and J by 6 bases, with 15 bases between them. The CDR3 runs 14 residues. CDR3 nucleotides: TGCGCCAGCAGCCCGGGACCGCAACGGGATGGCTACACCTTC. It codes for CASSPGPQRDGYTF.

This clonotype has ten or more counts. V gene TRBV29-1 combines with J gene TRBJ1-1, with D unclear. The CDR3 runs to 13 residues. Trimming cost V 3 bases and J 5 bases, with 13 bases left between them. Germline CDR1 and CDR2: SQVTM and ANQGSEA. CDR3: CSVDSGVGTEAFF. As DNA, the CDR3 is TGCAGCGTTGACTCTGGGGTTGGTACTGAAGCTTTCTTT.